This is a list of T cell receptor beta chains from one sample in a study of T cell responses to AZD1222 COVID-19 vaccine. The protocol was immunoSEQ multiplex PCR, while the TCRdb copy is restricted to in-frame clones and leaves out a portion. Among 85,000 to 100,000 clones listed, about nine tenths were seen once. The sample here was peripheral blood, taken on day 0 of AZD1222 vaccination. Source of these receptors: an adult in good health. Each CDR3 is given with its conserved first and last residue. D genes are given only for firm matches. The size entry is marked missing in some rows and otherwise reads once, few, many or a size class.

cdr3_length,clone_size,v_call,j_call,d_call,cdr3_aa,cdr3_nt
16,-,TRBV5-1,TRBJ1-4,TRBD1,CASSPDRDTTNEKLFF,TGCGCCAGCAGCCCGGACAGGGATACAACTAATGAAAAACTGTTTTTT
13,-,TRBV11-2,TRBJ2-5,-,CASSLEHQETQYF,TGTGCCAGCAGCTTAGAACACCAAGAGACCCAGTACTTC
15,-,TRBV2,TRBJ1-5,-,CASRQEGPINQPQHF,TGTGCCAGCAGGCAAGAGGGTCCAATCAATCAGCCCCAGCATTTT
15,-,TRBV5-5,TRBJ2-7,TRBD1,CASSLLWTGTYEQYF,TGTGCCAGCAGCTTGCTCTGGACAGGGACCTACGAGCAGTACTTC
15,-,TRBV6-2/TRBV6-3,TRBJ2-7,TRBD2,CASSYEAGEIYEQYF,TGTGCCAGCAGTTACGAGGCGGGGGAGATCTACGAGCAGTACTTC
15,-,TRBV7-8,TRBJ2-7,-,CASSLGAGNPYEQYF,TGTGCCAGCAGCTTAGGTGCAGGGAACCCCTACGAGCAGTACTTC
19,-,TRBV3-1/TRBV3-2,TRBJ2-6,TRBD1,CASSLTPGQIYSGANVLTF,TGTGCCAGCAGCCTAACCCCGGGACAGATTTACTCTGGGGCCAACGTCCTGACTTTC
14,once,TRBV6-1,TRBJ1-3,-,CASSSPGSGNTIYF,TGTGCCAGCAGTTCCCCGGGATCTGGAAACACCATATATTTT
16,once,TRBV19,TRBJ1-2,TRBD1,CASSPISGTGDRGYTF,TGTGCCAGTAGCCCTATTTCCGGGACAGGGGATCGGGGCTACACCTTC
15,-,TRBV5-1,TRBJ1-3,TRBD1,CASSPDRGIGNTIYF,TGCGCCAGCAGCCCCGACAGGGGAATTGGAAACACCATATATTTT
13,-,TRBV5-1,TRBJ1-2,-,CASSLAPGYGYTF,TGCGCCAGCAGCTTGGCCCCGGGCTATGGCTACACCTTC
14,-,TRBV21-1,TRBJ1-2,-,CASSSREGPYGYTF,TGTGCCAGCAGCAGCAGGGAGGGGCCCTATGGCTACACCTTC
14,-,TRBV6-5,TRBJ1-4,TRBD1,CASSYRDRGEKLFF,TGTGCCAGCAGTTACCGGGACAGGGGTGAAAAACTGTTTTTT
11,-,TRBV20-1,TRBJ1-1,-,CSATVQPLTFF,TGCAGTGCTACCGTACAGCCCCTGACTTTCTTT
14,-,TRBV18,TRBJ1-4,-,CASSPPRGNEKLFF,TGTGCCAGCTCACCACCACGGGGAAATGAAAAACTGTTTTTT
14,-,TRBV28,TRBJ1-5,TRBD1,CASNRDRGYQPQHF,TGTGCCAGCAACCGGGACAGGGGATACCAGCCCCAGCATTTT
17,-,TRBV2,TRBJ1-6,TRBD1,CASSRDSSNLHNSPLHF,TGTGCCAGCAGTAGGGACAGCTCCAACCTTCATAATTCACCCCTCCACTTT
16,once,TRBV4-2,TRBJ2-3,-,CASSGKGGASTDTQYF,TGTGCCAGCAGCGGGAAGGGGGGGGCAAGCACAGATACGCAGTATTTT
15,-,TRBV5-1,TRBJ2-1,TRBD2,CASSLGLAGGNEQFF,TGCGCCAGCAGCTTGGGACTAGCGGGGGGCAATGAGCAGTTCTTC